The 29 T cell receptor beta chains reported below all come from one sample, sequenced in a study of regulatory T cells in long-lasting Graves disease. Indicated time point: persistent/refractory GD, antithyroid drugs over 5 years with positive TRAb. PBMC-extracted RNA yielded the TCR library. Construction of the TCR beta libraries employed iRepertoire HTBI primers in conjunction with Arm-PCR of CDR3 regions. TCRdb passed the multiplex PCR reads through MiXCR, listing each CDR3 protein once. The table shows roughly 400,000 distinct CDR3 sequences, with about a fifth occurring only once. The sample in question was peripheral blood mononuclear cells (PBMCs), obtained when the disease was refractory, from a patient treated with antithyroid drugs. Receptors originate from a female donor with Graves disease.

The table lists this clonotype with many counts. The chain links TRBV2 to TRBJ2-7, with 8 bases lining up with TRBD1. Germline lookup yields CDR1 SNHLY and CDR2 FYNNEI. This CDR3 spans 13 amino acids. V gave up 2 bases and J gave up 6 bases; unmatched junction bases: 3. The chain's CDR3 is CASSEQGAGEQYF. CDR3 DNA: TGTGCCAGCAGTGAACAGGGGGCGGGCGAGCAGTACTTC.

The chain is built from TRBV7-2 and TRBJ2-5; tentatively, D is TRBD1 (6 bases). The CDR3 contains 16 residues. Germline CDR1 SGHTA, CDR2 FQGNSA. Trimming removed 1 base from V and 5 bases from J, with 17 bases in between. The CDR3 DNA is TGTGCCAGCAGCTTAGTCCAGGGGCTAGGTGGGGAGACCCAGTACTTC. Translating it yields CASSLVQGLGGETQYF. The full variable domain, in which reference TRBV7-2 and TRBJ2-5 provide the parts outside the CDR3, is GAGVSQSPSNKVTEKGKDVELRCDPISGHTALYWYRQSLGQGLEFLIYFQGNSAPDKSGLPSDRFSAERTGGSVSTLTIQRTQQEDSAVYLCASSLVQGLGGETQYFGPGTRLLVL.

The genes are TRBV7-2 and TRBJ2-2, with TRBD2 as a possible D gene (5 bases). CDR3 length: 13 residues. Germline V gene data show CDR1 as SGHTA and CDR2 as FQGNSA. V was cut by 4 bases and J by 5 bases, with 8 bases left in between. The CDR3 bases are TGTGCCAGCAGCTCAAGCGGAACCGGGGAGCTGTTTTTT. Its translation is CASSSSGTGELFF.

A single count supports this clonotype. The genes are TRBV29-1 and TRBJ2-1; 7 bases are a match to TRBD2. Germline V gives CDR1 SQVTM, CDR2 ANQGSEA. With V trimmed by 4 bases and J by 7 bases, 13 bases remained unmatched. The CDR3 runs 15 residues. CDR3 residues: CSVGGEGGSWNEQFF. CDR3 nucleotide sequence: TGCAGCGTTGGGGGAGAGGGCGGGAGTTGGAATGAGCAGTTCTTC.

The chain links TRBV19 to TRBJ2-5; unclear D gene. The CDR3 is 14 amino acids. The V gene lost 6 bases and the J gene lost 2 bases, with 13 bases spanning the gap. Germline CDR1 and CDR2: LNHDA and SQIVND (reference sequence). CDR3 coding DNA: TGTGCCAGTAGATCAGATATACTTCAAGAGACCCAGTACTTC. It codes for CASRSDILQETQYF.

V gene TRBV6-1 combines with J gene TRBJ1-5; 9 bases line up with TRBD1. Germline assignment: CDR1 MNHNS and CDR2 SASEGT. The CDR3 totals 15 residues. V was clipped by 2 bases and J by 5 bases; unmatched bases: 4. The CDR3 nucleotides read TGTGCCAGCAGTGAAAACAGGGGGCAGGATCAGCCCCAGCATTTT. It is translated as CASSENRGQDQPQHF.

This clonotype was seen ten or more times. DNA for the CDR3: TGTGCCAGCAGTTTAGTGGGGTCTGAAGCTTTCTTT. Translated, it gives CASSLVGSEAFF. The gene calls are TRBV12-3 or TRBV12-4 and TRBJ1-1; no clear D gene. V lost 1 base to trimming and J lost 6 bases, with 6 bases between them. This CDR3 is built from 12 residues.

The genes are TRBV5-4 and TRBJ2-4, with 16 nucleotides matching TRBD2. Unmatched junction bases numbered 14, after V lost 2 bases and J lost 0 bases. Germline loops: CDR1 SGHNT, CDR2 YYREEE (reference sequence). CDR3 length equals 22 residues. The CDR3 region is CASSFNYIGTSGRAGAKNIQYF. The CDR3 DNA is TGTGCCAGCAGCTTCAACTACATAGGGACTAGCGGGAGGGCGGGAGCCAAAAACATTCAGTACTTC.

This clonotype was detected a few times. The chain uses TRBV7-9 and TRBJ2-5, with D uncertain. Germline V gene lookup returns CDR1 SEHNR and CDR2 FQNEAQ (reference sequence). This CDR3 is 14 amino acids long. The germline V and J ends were trimmed by 8 bases and 2 bases, with 15 bases remaining between them. The CDR3 loop reads CASASMTPQETQYF. The CDR3 DNA reads as TGTGCCAGCGCTAGTATGACCCCTCAAGAGACCCAGTACTTC.

This clonotype showed up just a few times. Its ends do not fully match the called genes, so a read error is possible. The genes are TRBV19 and TRBJ1-2, with TRBD1 identical over 9 bases. The length of the CDR3 is 15 residues. The germline V gene has CDR1 LNHDA and CDR2 SQIVND (reference sequence). In nucleotides, the CDR3 is TGTGCCAGTAGTGTAGCCGGGACAGGGCAGCGTGGCTGCACCTTC. It specifies CASSVAGTGQRGCTF.

The sample holds a few counts of this clonotype. The junction departs from the called germline gene at one end, perhaps through a read error. V and J are TRBV12-3 or TRBV12-4 and TRBJ1-1; TRBD1 is a possible D gene (6 bases). This CDR3 spans 13 amino acids. This CDR3 reads CASRPSGSGVGLF. In DNA form, the CDR3 reads TGTGCCAGCAGGCCCTCGGGTTCAGGGGTTGGTCTCTTT.

There are a few counts of this clonotype. This rearrangement joins TRBV20-1 to TRBJ2-1, with D hard to call. The CDR3 consists of 16 residues. The V end was cut by 3 bases, the J end by 1 base, with 16 bases between. Germline lookup yields CDR1 DFQATT and CDR2 SNEGSKA (reference sequence). For the CDR3, the DNA is TGCAGTGCTAGGGATACCTCTAGTATTTCCTACAATGAGCAGTTCTTC. It encodes CSARDTSSISYNEQFF.

This clonotype appeared many times. This sequence joins TRBV27 and TRBJ1-1; D perhaps matches TRBD1 (6 bases). Trimming cost V 6 bases and J 7 bases, with 15 bases left between them. The germline gives CDR1 MNHEY, CDR2 SMNVEV (reference sequence). The CDR3 has 13 residues. CDR3 in DNA: TGTGCCAGCAGAGACCTGGGGGCTAATGAAGCTTTCTTT. Protein: CASRDLGANEAFF.

This clonotype occurred many times. V is TRBV6-1 and J is TRBJ2-5; D remains unclear. This CDR3 spans 15 amino acids. Germline CDR1 and CDR2: MNHNS and SASEGT. Trimming took 0 bases from V and 1 from J, leaving 9 bases between them. CDR3 loop: CASSEAQQPQETQYF. In DNA, the CDR3 is TGTGCCAGCAGTGAAGCGCAACAGCCCCAAGAGACCCAGTACTTC.

This clonotype was seen a handful of times. This may stem from a read error, because a much larger clone lies one nucleotide away. The chain links TRBV7-2 to TRBJ2-2; D unclear. The CDR3 is 14 residues long. The germline V gene has CDR1 SGHTA and CDR2 FQGNSA. The ends were cut back, 1 base at V and 3 bases at J, with 6 bases in the middle. CDR3 in amino acids: CASSLVRYTGELFF. CDR3 DNA: TGTGCCAGCAGCTTAGTGCGGTACACCGGGGAGCTGTTTTTT.

In this sample, this clonotype turned up many times. The genes are TRBV28 and TRBJ2-7; possible D gene TRBD1, 6 bases. The CDR3 extends over 15 amino acids. V was cut by 5 bases and J by 0 bases, with 14 bases left in between. Germline V gene sequence: CDR1 MDHEN, CDR2 SYDVKM. CDR3: CASSTPGHVSYEQYF. CDR3 DNA sequence: TGTGCCAGCAGTACGCCGGGACACGTCTCCTACGAGCAGTACTTC.

This clonotype was picked up many times. V is TRBV3-1 and J is TRBJ1-2; no clear D gene. V was pared by 0 bases and J by 8 bases, with 13 bases between. Germline V gene sequence: CDR1 LGHDT, CDR2 YNNKEL (reference sequence). CDR3 length: 14 residues. The CDR3 bases are TGTGCCAGCAGCCAAGAAGGTTGGGTGGCCGGCTACACCTTC. It specifies CASSQEGWVAGYTF.

This clonotype came up a few times. The rearrangement uses TRBV29-1 and TRBJ2-7; 14 bases line up with TRBD2. With 6 bases clipped from V and 7 bases from J, the junction kept 17 bases outside the gene matches. The length of the CDR3 is 17 residues. CDR1 and CDR2 (germline): SQVTM, ANQGSEA. The DNA of the CDR3 is TGCAGCGTCGCCGGGACTAGCGGGAGAGGGGGGACTGAGGAGCAGTACTTC. Amino acid sequence: CSVAGTSGRGGTEEQYF.

This clonotype was observed many times. The chain employs TRBV28 and TRBJ2-7; 7 bases align to TRBD1. CDR1 and CDR2 (germline): MDHEN, SYDVKM. The CDR3 sequence is 16 residues long. V was pared by 1 base and J by 9 bases, with 15 bases of the junction left unmatched. CDR3 bases: TGTGCCAGCAGTTTATCGGGACAGACGAAAGGTAATCGGCAGTACTTC. Protein sequence: CASSLSGQTKGNRQYF.

The chain recombines TRBV5-1 with TRBJ2-2, with D unclear. The germline V gene has CDR1 SGHRS and CDR2 YFSETQ. V was pared by 3 bases and J by 10 bases, with 13 bases between. This CDR3 is built from 13 residues. CDR3 sequence: CASSSPATEELFF. The CDR3 DNA reads as TGCGCCAGCAGCTCCCCCGCGACGGAGGAGCTGTTTTTT.

This chain connects TRBV27 to TRBJ2-1; 14 bases fit TRBD2. Germline CDR1 and CDR2: MNHEY and SMNVEV (reference sequence). CDR3 length: 14 residues. V lost 6 bases to trimming and J lost 9 bases; unmatched junction nucleotides: 4. Written as DNA, the CDR3 is TGTGCCAGCAGGGGACTAGCGGGAGAGCGTGAGCAGTTCTTC. It yields the protein CASRGLAGEREQFF.

This clonotype occurred a few times. The rearrangement uses TRBV28 and TRBJ2-2; no clear D. Trimming stripped 2 bases from V and 4 bases from J, with 8 bases between. The CDR3 length is 14 residues. Germline V gene lookup returns CDR1 MDHEN and CDR2 SYDVKM. In nucleotides, the CDR3 is TGTGCCAGCAGTTTAGTCGCCCCCACCGGGGAGCTGTTTTTT. It encodes CASSLVAPTGELFF.

Remarks on this clonotype: This may be a read error, as it is one base from a much larger clone. The chain links TRBV11-2 to TRBJ1-1; no clear D. This CDR3 is built from 9 residues. From germline, CDR1 is SGHAT and CDR2 FQNNGV. The CDR3 DNA reads TGTGCCAGCAGCCGCGGGCCTAGATTT. It codes for CASSRGPRF.

This clonotype was observed a few times. The genes are TRBV6-1 and TRBJ2-5, with 9 bases fitting TRBD1. The length of the CDR3 is 15 residues. V was clipped by 4 bases and J by 7 bases; unmatched bases: 10. Per the germline V gene, CDR1 is MNHNS and CDR2 is SASEGT. The CDR3 region is CASSAEQGALGTQYF. The DNA of the CDR3 is TGTGCCAGCAGTGCCGAACAGGGGGCGCTTGGGACCCAGTACTTC.

This clonotype was detected a few times. This chain joins TRBV12-3 or TRBV12-4 and TRBJ1-2; D is possibly TRBD1 (6 bases). V lost 3 bases and J lost 4, with 15 bases in between. This CDR3 spans 15 amino acids. The CDR3 DNA is TGTGCCAGCAGTTTGGGGGGGCTTGGTAGCTATGGCTACACCTTC. Translation gives CASSLGGLGSYGYTF.

At least ten counts were recorded for this clonotype. This chain connects TRBV6-1 to TRBJ1-1, with 7 bases aligning to TRBD1. The CDR3 has 13 amino acids. V shed 8 bases and J 4 bases; nucleotides not matched to a gene: 7. Per the germline V gene, CDR1 is MNHNS and CDR2 is SASEGT. The CDR3 DNA follows: TGTGCCAGCGGGGGACAGTCAGGCACTGAAGCTTTCTTT. Its protein product is CASGGQSGTEAFF.

The chain employs TRBV18 and TRBJ1-2; the D is unclear. Trimming took 3 bases from V and 3 from J, leaving 11 bases between them. Per germline, CDR1 KGHSH and CDR2 LQKENI. The CDR3 spans 14 residues. CDR3 region: CASSPQRGDYGYTF. The CDR3 nucleotides are TGTGCCAGCTCACCGCAGAGAGGCGACTATGGCTACACCTTC. The entire variable domain, with the rest obtained from reference TRBV18 and TRBJ1-2, is as follows: NAGVMQNPRHLVRRRGQEARLRCSPMKGHSHVYWYRQLPEEGLKFMVYLQKENIIDESGMPKERFSAEFPKEGPSILRIQQVVRGDSAAYFCASSPQRGDYGYTFGSGTRLTVV.

This clonotype has at least ten counts. V usage is TRBV12-3 or TRBV12-4 and J usage is TRBJ2-5, with D unclear. Deletions cut 7 bases from V and 4 bases from J, with 10 bases between. The CDR3 extends over 12 amino acids. For the CDR3, the DNA is TGTGCCAGCACGGAAGGAAGAGAGACCCAGTACTTC. Its translation: CASTEGRETQYF.

In regard to this clonotype: This may stem from a read error, because a much larger clone lies one nucleotide away. The J gene is TRBJ1-5, the V gene TRBV28; D gene unclear. Germline CDR1 reads MDHEN; CDR2 reads SYDVKM. The CDR3 sequence is 14 residues long. CDR3: CASCLTDSNQPQHF. The CDR3 DNA is TGTGCCAGCTGTTTAACGGATAGCAATCAGCCCCAGCATTTT.